These 27 T cell receptor beta chains were all obtained from the same sample, sequenced in a study of identical twins (dated by TCRdb to about 2016). Library method: 5' RACE. The run used an Illumina HiSeq 2000. Through fastp at Q25 and MiXCR, TCRdb rebuilt clones from the public reads, retaining in-frame beta chains. Identical CDR3 protein sequences are pooled into one entry, listed with their most common genes and DNA. The sample has around 280,000 distinct CDR3 sequences on record, roughly 8.6% of them singletons. The ten top clones hold about 2.1% of the sample. These data were also reused for a study on yellow fever vaccine responses in identical twins.

The source material was memory (CD45RO+) T cells sorted from blood. Sample cell subset or site, as interpreted from the label and publication: CD45RO+ enriched T cells. Receptor source: a woman younger than 30 in good health.

In its sample, this clonotype was seen a few times. The chain has TRBV6-1 and TRBJ1-1; 8 bases are a match to TRBD1. The germline gives CDR1 MNHNS, CDR2 SASEGT. This CDR3 is 15 amino acids long. V dropped 6 bases and J dropped 1; count of bases not matched to a gene: 7. The CDR3 DNA sequence: TGTGCCAGCAGCCCCTCGACAGGGGCGAACACTGAAGCTTTCTTT. Protein product: CASSPSTGANTEAFF.

J is TRBJ2-4 and V is TRBV7-2; no firm D call. This CDR3 comprises 15 residues. Germline-derived CDR1 and CDR2 are SGHTA and FQGNSA. Trimming stripped 1 base from V and 11 bases from J, with 18 bases between. The CDR3 reads CASSLGVGDGPVQYF. The CDR3 DNA sequence: TGTGCCAGCAGCTTAGGAGTTGGCGACGGGCCGGTTCAGTACTTC. The full variable domain, completed using reference TRBV7-2 and TRBJ2-4, is GAGVSQSPSNKVTEKGKDVELRCDPISGHTALYWYRQSLGQGLEFLIYFQGNSAPDKSGLPSDRFSAERTGGSVSTLTIQRTQQEDSAVYLCASSLGVGDGPVQYFGAGTRLSVL.

There are a few counts of this clonotype. The J gene is TRBJ1-5, the V gene TRBV27; 7 nucleotides align to TRBD1. The CDR3 is 16 residues long. Germline values: CDR1 MNHEY, CDR2 SMNVEV (reference sequence). V lost 5 bases, J lost 1 base, and 8 bases stayed unmatched. The CDR3 loop reads CASSREGAFSNQPQHF. CDR3 DNA: TGTGCCAGCAGTCGGGAGGGGGCCTTCAGCAATCAGCCCCAGCATTTT.

This clonotype was observed a few times. J is TRBJ2-1 and V is TRBV6-1; 14 nucleotides line up with TRBD2. The V segment lost 7 bases and the J segment 14 bases; nucleotides outside the gene matches: 13. Germline-derived CDR1 and CDR2 are MNHNS and SASEGT. This CDR3 is 15 amino acids long. CDR3 DNA: TGTGCCAGCATGTCGGTGACTAGCGGGAGGGCAGGGGAGTTCTTC. Translating gives CASMSVTSGRAGEFF.

This clonotype was detected ten times or more. The J gene is TRBJ2-5, the V gene TRBV20-1; no definite D call. The CDR3 sequence is 14 residues long. In germline, CDR1 is DFQATT, CDR2 SNEGSKA (reference sequence). Trimming cost V 5 bases and J 5 bases, with 18 bases left between them. The DNA of the CDR3 is TGCAGTGCTCCCTCTTTAACTGGCCGGGAGACCCAGTACTTC. Encoded protein: CSAPSLTGRETQYF.

Only a few counts were recorded for this clonotype. V is TRBV24-1 and J is TRBJ1-2; D ambiguous. Germline V lookup: CDR1 KGHDR, CDR2 SFDVKD. The V and J ends lost 7 bases and 8 bases respectively, with 19 bases between them. This CDR3 region has 14 residues. CDR3 nucleotides: TGTGCCACCAGCCCAACCGGCCTGTGGGAGGGCTACACCTTC. This gives the protein CATSPTGLWEGYTF.

The chain links TRBV7-1 to TRBJ2-5, with 8 bases identical to TRBD1. TRBV7-1 is given ORF status, its function remaining uncertain. This CDR3 is 15 amino acids long. With V trimmed by 2 bases and J by 2 bases, 4 bases remained unmatched. CDR3 in amino acids: CASSSQGAQQETQYF. The CDR3 DNA reads as TGTGCCAGCAGCTCACAGGGGGCGCAGCAAGAGACCCAGTACTTC.

This clonotype was observed a handful of times. The chain links TRBV6-1 to TRBJ2-3; D possibly uses TRBD1 or TRBD2 (6 bases each). The CDR3 runs 15 residues. Germline-derived CDR1 and CDR2 are MNHNS and SASEGT. Trimming left V 5 bases short and J 5 bases short, with 17 bases between. CDR3 sequence reads: CASSNAGHPGDTQYF. The CDR3 DNA reads as TGTGCCAGCAGTAACGCGGGACACCCGGGAGATACGCAGTATTTT.

This clonotype was seen a few times. V is TRBV6-5 and J is TRBJ2-1; 11 bases match TRBD2. The germline V gene encodes CDR1 MNHEY and CDR2 SVGAGI. This CDR3 has 15 residues. Trimming removed 4 bases from V and 9 bases from J; junction bases left unmatched: 8. CDR3 loop: CASSSLAGAGVEQFF. The CDR3 DNA reads TGTGCCAGCAGTTCACTAGCGGGAGCCGGGGTTGAGCAGTTCTTC.

This clonotype has at least ten counts. The rearrangement links TRBV29-1 to TRBJ2-5; D might be TRBD2 (5 bases). Per the germline V gene, CDR1 is SQVTM and CDR2 is ANQGSEA. The CDR3 totals 12 residues. Between the trimmed V and J ends, which lost 1 base and 7 bases, there was a span of 10 bases. In nucleotides, the CDR3 is TGCAGCGTTGAAGCCCTAGCTGGGACCCAGTACTTC. Translating gives CSVEALAGTQYF. Combining the CDR3 with reference TRBV29-1 and TRBJ2-5 gives the whole variable domain SAVISQKPSRDICQRGTSLTIQCQVDSQVTMMFWYRQQPGQSLTLIATANQGSEATYESGFVIDKFPISRPNLTFSTLTVSNMSPEDSSIYLCSVEALAGTQYFGPGTRLLVL.

This clonotype came up a few times. The V call is TRBV20-1, the J call TRBJ2-3; D gene unclear. The length of the CDR3 is 9 residues. The germline gives CDR1 DFQATT, CDR2 SNEGSKA (reference sequence). Deletions cut 6 bases from V and 12 bases from J, with 10 bases between. Written as DNA, the CDR3 is TGCAGTGCAGGGCGAGGACAGTATTTT. Its protein is CSAGRGQYF.

In this sample, this clonotype turned up many times. The chain couples TRBV20-1 to TRBJ2-1; 8 bases agree with TRBD2. Germline V gene lookup returns CDR1 DFQATT and CDR2 SNEGSKA (reference sequence). The V and J ends lost 2 bases and 3 bases, in that order; junction bases with no gene match: 9. CDR3 length: 16 residues. The CDR3 loop is CSARFGGGAVYNEQFF. The CDR3 DNA sequence: TGCAGTGCTAGATTCGGGGGGGGGGCGGTCTACAATGAGCAGTTCTTC.

This clonotype occurred many times. This rearrangement joins TRBV19 to TRBJ2-3; D is unclear. The V end was cut by 8 bases, the J end by 8 bases, with 26 bases between. Germline V gene sequence: CDR1 LNHDA, CDR2 SQIVND (reference sequence). CDR3 size: 16 residues. The CDR3 loop is CASVRTTGDPLGTQYF. The CDR3 nucleotides are TGTGCCAGTGTTCGTACCACCGGAGACCCCTTAGGTACGCAGTATTTT.

This clonotype was detected a few times. The chain combines TRBV6-1 with TRBJ2-7, with 7 bases identical to TRBD1. The V gene end was trimmed by 8 bases and the J gene end by 2 bases; junction bases not matched to a gene: 6. The CDR3 spans 13 residues. CDR1 and CDR2 from the germline V gene are MNHNS and SASEGT. CDR3 in amino acids: CASSRGLPYEQYV. In DNA form, the CDR3 reads TGTGCCAGCTCGAGGGGGCTTCCCTACGAGCAGTACGTC.

This clonotype was recorded at least ten times. V usage is TRBV12-3 or TRBV12-4 and J usage is TRBJ2-2; D unclear. Trimming removed 3 bases from V and 8 bases from J, with 10 bases in between. The CDR3 extends over 13 amino acids. The CDR3 DNA follows: TGTGCCAGCAGTTTGGTCCGACCGGGGGAGCTGTTTTTT. It translates to CASSLVRPGELFF.

The chain links TRBV7-9 to TRBJ2-1; D may be TRBD1 or TRBD2 (5 bases each). Per the germline V gene, CDR1 is SEHNR and CDR2 is FQNEAQ (reference sequence). V lost 5 bases to trimming and J lost 4 bases, with 15 bases between them. The CDR3 is made up of 15 amino acids. The CDR3 sequence: CASSLSWGIYNEQFF. CDR3 in DNA: TGTGCCAGCAGCCTATCGTGGGGGATATACAATGAGCAGTTCTTC.

This clonotype was seen repeatedly, ten times or more. V and J are TRBV12-3 or TRBV12-4 and TRBJ1-2, with a possible D match to TRBD1 (5 bases). The germline V and J ends were trimmed by 5 bases and 2 bases, with 9 bases remaining between them. The CDR3 has 13 amino acids. DNA of the CDR3: TGTGCCAGCAGTCCGAAGGGGAACTATGGCTACACCTTC. Encoded protein: CASSPKGNYGYTF.

V is TRBV20-1 and J is TRBJ2-4; TRBD2 agrees at 7 bases. Trimming at V came to 0 bases and at J to 2 bases, leaving 7 bases not matched to a gene. This CDR3 comprises 16 residues. The V gene's germline CDR1 is DFQATT and CDR2 SNEGSKA (reference sequence). CDR3 DNA: TGCAGTGCTAGAGAGGGAGGGGTGGGGCCCAAAAACATTCAGTACTTC. Its translation: CSAREGGVGPKNIQYF.

The chain couples TRBV15 to TRBJ2-7; D possibly corresponds to TRBD1 (6 bases). V was trimmed by 0 bases and J by 5 bases, leaving 11 bases between them. The CDR3 runs 14 residues. The germline V gene has CDR1 LNHNV and CDR2 YYDKDF (reference sequence). CDR3: CATSRDFGGHEQYV. CDR3 sequence (DNA): TGTGCCACCAGCAGAGATTTTGGGGGCCACGAGCAGTACGTC.

Details on this clonotype: An end of the junction differs from the germline gene, which may be a read error. The chain recombines TRBV2 with TRBJ2-4, with 9 bases fitting TRBD2. Germline loops: CDR1 SNHLY, CDR2 FYNNEI. This CDR3 has 13 amino acids. This CDR3 reads CTSRSAGGNIQYF. CDR3 nucleotides: TGTACCAGCAGAAGCGCGGGGGGGAACATTCAGTACTTC.

This chain links TRBV6-1 with TRBJ2-2, with 12 bases fitting TRBD2. The CDR3 totals 16 residues. Trimming cost V 7 bases and J 7 bases; bases outside gene matches: 10. CDR1 is MNHNS and CDR2 is SASEGT in the germline V gene. The CDR3 region has the DNA TGTGCCAGCACCAGTCTAGCGGGAGGGCCTCACGGGGAGCTGTTTTTT. It specifies CASTSLAGGPHGELFF.

The J gene is TRBJ2-3, the V gene TRBV28; D not certain. CDR3 length: 15 amino acids. Germline V gene lookup returns CDR1 MDHEN and CDR2 SYDVKM. V lost 2 bases and J 0 bases, leaving 9 bases between the germline ends. CDR3 amino acids: CASSLGGPSTDTQYF. CDR3 in DNA: TGTGCCAGCAGTTTAGGCGGCCCTAGCACAGATACGCAGTATTTT.

This clonotype was detected ten times or more. This chain joins TRBV3-1 and TRBJ2-1; 12 bases match TRBD2. The germline CDR1 and CDR2 sequences are LGHDT and YNNKEL (reference sequence). This CDR3 is built from 14 residues. The junction had 9 bases not matched to a gene; V was cut back by 5 bases and J by 13 bases. CDR3 sequence: CASSSTSGGPKQFF. CDR3 DNA: TGTGCCAGCAGCTCTACTAGCGGGGGGCCTAAACAGTTCTTC.

Regarding this clonotype: The junction departs from the called germline gene at one end, perhaps through a read error. The chain employs TRBV20-1 and TRBJ2-2, with D possibly TRBD1 on 7 matching bases. Per the germline V gene, CDR1 is DFQATT and CDR2 is SNEGSKA (reference sequence). This CDR3 has 19 residues. The CDR3 DNA reads as TGCAGTGCTAGAGAAAAGAGGGGGCAAGATCAATGGGGTGGCGGGGAGATGTTTTTT. Protein product: CSAREKRGQDQWGGGEMFF.

Of note for this clonotype: The junction and the germline gene differ at one end; a read error may be behind it. This chain links TRBV25-1 with TRBJ2-5; TRBD2 matches at 10 bases. The CDR3 has 14 residues. Germline CDR1 MGHDK, CDR2 SYGVNS. CDR3 sequence reads: CASNESSGGGTQYF. The CDR3 nucleotides read TGTGCCAGCAATGAATCTAGCGGGGGTGGGACCCAGTACTTC.

This clonotype was recorded a few times. The rearrangement joins TRBV6-5 to TRBJ2-5; 7 bases map to TRBD1. The CDR3 runs 19 residues. Germline V gene lookup returns CDR1 MNHEY and CDR2 SVGAGI. With 0 bases clipped from V and 7 bases from J, the junction kept 20 bases outside the gene matches. The CDR3 nucleotides read TGTGCCAGCAGTTACTCTTTATCCCCTGGAAGGGGGCCGACTCGGACCCAGTACTTC. Protein: CASSYSLSPGRGPTRTQYF.

This clonotype was found a few times. The gene calls are TRBV3-1 and TRBJ2-3; 11 bases match TRBD2. The germline gives CDR1 LGHDT, CDR2 YNNKEL (reference sequence). V dropped 6 bases and J dropped 4; count of bases not matched to a gene: 9. This CDR3 is built from 16 residues. The CDR3: CASSPIAGGASDTQYF. The CDR3, as DNA: TGTGCCAGCAGTCCCATAGCGGGGGGGGCATCAGATACGCAGTATTTT.